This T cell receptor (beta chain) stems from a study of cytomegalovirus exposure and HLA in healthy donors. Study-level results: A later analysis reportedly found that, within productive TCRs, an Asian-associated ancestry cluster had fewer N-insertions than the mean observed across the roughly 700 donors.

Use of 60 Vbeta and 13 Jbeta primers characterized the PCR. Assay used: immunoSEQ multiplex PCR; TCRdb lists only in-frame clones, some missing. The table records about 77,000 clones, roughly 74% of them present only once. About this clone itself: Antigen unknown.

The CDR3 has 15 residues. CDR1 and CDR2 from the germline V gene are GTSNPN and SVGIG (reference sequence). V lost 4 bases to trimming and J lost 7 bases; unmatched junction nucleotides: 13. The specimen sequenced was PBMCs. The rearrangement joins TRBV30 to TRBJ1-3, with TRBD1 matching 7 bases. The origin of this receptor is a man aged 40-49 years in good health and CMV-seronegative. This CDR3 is CAWNEGAIVKNTIYF. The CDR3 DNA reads TGTGCCTGGAACGAGGGGGCAATAGTAAAGAACACCATATATTTT.